This TCR beta chain was sequenced for a study of T cells after yellow fever vaccination. General study results and limits: Repertoires sorted by FACS could include abundant clonotypes that are contaminants from the bulk population.

Remarks on this clonotype: Its antigen is not known.

TCRdb independently ran MiXCR on the 5' RACE reads; one entry per CDR3 protein. The sample has a few hundred thousand distinct CDR3 sequences; approximately 10% are singletons. The ends were cut back, 6 bases at V and 10 bases at J, with 9 bases in the middle. This CDR3 is 10 amino acids long. The V and J genes are TRBV12-3 or TRBV12-4 and TRBJ1-1, with D perhaps TRBD1 (5 bases). This specimen consisted of CD4+ T cells sorted from PBMCs, obtained 5 days after the yellow fever booster vaccination. The receptor's source is a man younger than 35 who received the YFV17D yellow fever vaccine. In DNA form, the CDR3 reads TGTGCCAGCAGCCGGGACCGAGCTTTCTTT. This translates into CASSRDRAFF.